This is a list of T cell receptor beta chains from one sample in a study of blood T cell repertoires in COVID-19. Profiled with immunoSEQ multiplex PCR; TCRdb holds only in-frame clones, not every one. The repertoire has a few hundred thousand clones, roughly nine tenths of them found once; the top ten carry less than 8%. Sequenced sample: peripheral blood. The receptors here all came from a man aged 60 to 75 with acute or convalescent COVID-19. Each CDR3 is given with its conserved first and last residue. A D gene is named only where the DNA matches it firmly. Only some rows state a clone size, as once, few, many or a class for expanded clones.

j_gene | d_gene | v_gene | abundance | CDR3aa | CDR3nt
TRBJ1-2 | . | TRBV5-6 | . | CASSLEEVTLYGYTF | TGTGCCAGCAGCCTGGAGGAGGTGACCCTTTATGGCTACACCTTC
TRBJ2-2 | TRBD1 | TRBV5-4 | . | CANRTRDRDTGELFF | TGTGCCAACCGTACCCGTGACAGGGACACCGGGGAGCTGTTTTTT
TRBJ2-2 | . | TRBV7-3 | . | CASSFVGAKDTGELFF | TGTGCCAGCAGCTTCGTTGGGGCTAAAGACACCGGGGAGCTGTTTTTT
TRBJ1-2 | TRBD1 | TRBV7-9 | few | CASSSPGQGYHTF | TGTGCCAGCAGCTCGCCGGGACAGGGATATCACACCTTC
TRBJ1-1 | TRBD1 | TRBV4-3 | . | CASRQGTGSTEAFF | TGCGCCAGCAGACAAGGGACAGGGAGCACTGAAGCTTTCTTT
TRBJ2-7 | TRBD2 | TRBV11-3 | . | CASSLVAGAKIYEQYF | TGTGCCAGCAGCTTAGTGGCGGGAGCGAAGATCTACGAGCAGTACTTC
TRBJ1-5 | . | TRBV2 | . | CASSGGENQPQHF | TGTGCCAGCAGCGGGGGTGAGAATCAGCCCCAGCATTTT
TRBJ1-1 | . | TRBV11-3 | . | CASSLDSPNTEAFF | TGTGCCAGCAGCTTGGACAGTCCGAACACTGAAGCTTTCTTT
TRBJ1-4 | . | TRBV19 | . | CASTGGGTNEKLFF | TGTGCCAGTACAGGAGGAGGAACTAATGAAAAACTGTTTTTT
TRBJ2-7 | . | TRBV6-2/TRBV6-3 | once | CASSYLPGTLQNHEQYF | TGTGCCAGCAGTTACCTCCCGGGAACCCTTCAAAACCACGAGCAGTACTTC
TRBJ2-7 | TRBD1 | TRBV28 | . | CASSLGDRFLPMYEQYF | TGTGCCAGCAGTTTAGGGGACAGGTTTTTACCAATGTACGAGCAGTACTTC
TRBJ2-2 | TRBD1 | TRBV28 | . | CASSLAGTANTGELFF | TGTGCCAGCAGTCTAGCCGGGACAGCGAACACCGGGGAGCTGTTTTTT
TRBJ2-1 | TRBD2 | TRBV5-1 | . | CASSFQAGGGNEQFF | TGCGCCAGCAGCTTTCAAGCGGGAGGGGGCAATGAGCAGTTCTTC
TRBJ1-5 | . | TRBV2 | once | CASRGGYSNQPQHF | TGTGCCAGCAGGGGGGGTTATAGCAATCAGCCCCAGCATTTT
TRBJ2-3 | TRBD2 | TRBV3-1/TRBV3-2 | . | CAVSRLAGAADTQYF | TGTGCCGTCAGTCGACTAGCGGGAGCGGCAGATACGCAGTATTTT
TRBJ2-7 | . | TRBV30 | . | CAWSVSGYEQYF | TGTGCCTGGAGTGTCTCCGGCTACGAGCAGTACTTC
TRBJ2-5 | . | TRBV21-1 | . | CASSKFSERKETQYF | TGTGCCAGCAGCAAATTTAGCGAGAGAAAAGAGACCCAGTACTTC
TRBJ2-7 | . | TRBV28 | once | CASSRFDLGTHYEQYF | TGTGCCAGCAGTAGGTTCGATCTCGGGACACACTACGAGCAGTACTTC
TRBJ2-1 | . | TRBV13 | . | CASSPGPEQFF | TGTGCCAGCAGCCCTGGGCCTGAGCAGTTCTTC
TRBJ1-6 | . | TRBV9 | . | CASNIGESNSPLHF | TGTGCCAGCAACATAGGGGAATCGAATTCACCCCTCCACTTT
TRBJ2-1 | . | TRBV7-9 | . | CASSLGNSGYNEQFF | TGTGCCAGCAGCTTAGGGAACTCAGGGTACAATGAGCAGTTCTTC
TRBJ2-7 | . | TRBV6-2/TRBV6-3 | . | CASSRTTYEQYF | TGTGCCAGCAGTCGCACTACTTACGAGCAGTACTTC
TRBJ1-5 | . | TRBV6-6 | once | CASSLGGAEGNQPQHF | TGTGCCAGCAGTTTAGGAGGGGCGGAAGGCAATCAGCCCCAGCATTTT
TRBJ1-4 | . | TRBV5-1 | . | CASSPDTTNEKLFF | TGCGCCAGCAGCCCGGACACAACTAATGAAAAACTGTTTTTT
TRBJ2-1 | . | TRBV19 | . | CASSLSGISSYNEQFF | TGTGCCAGTAGTTTATCAGGGATAAGCTCCTACAATGAGCAGTTCTTC
TRBJ2-7 | TRBD2 | TRBV11-1 | . | CASSSGLAGVDEQYF | TGTGCCAGCAGTTCTGGACTAGCGGGAGTAGACGAGCAGTACTTC
TRBJ2-6 | TRBD1 | TRBV6-2/TRBV6-3 | once | CASSYSNRGLSGANVLTF | TGTGCCAGCAGTTACTCGAACAGGGGTCTCTCTGGGGCCAACGTCCTGACTTTC
TRBJ1-5 | . | TRBV30 | . | CAWSPRSARENQPQHF | TGTGCCTGGAGCCCTAGGTCTGCCAGGGAAAATCAGCCCCAGCATTTT
TRBJ1-5 | . | TRBV6-5 | once | CAGKRGRHQPQHF | TGTGCCGGCAAGAGGGGGAGACATCAGCCCCAGCATTTT
TRBJ1-1 | . | TRBV4-3 | . | CASSQVQGLDTEAFF | TGCGCCAGCAGCCAAGTTCAGGGCTTGGACACTGAAGCTTTCTTT
TRBJ1-1 | . | TRBV28 | . | CASLEVPNTEAFF | TGTGCCTCACTAGAGGTCCCGAACACTGAAGCTTTCTTT
TRBJ1-2 | . | TRBV5-4 | . | CASSISQTANYGYTF | TGTGCCAGCAGCATAAGCCAGACAGCTAACTATGGCTACACCTTC
TRBJ1-5 | TRBD1 | TRBV28 | . | CASSTPWDREGSQPQHF | TGTGCCAGCAGCACGCCGTGGGACAGGGAAGGAAGCCAGCCCCAGCATTTT
TRBJ2-7 | . | TRBV6-6 | . | CASSYWAGEGYEQYF | TGTGCCAGCAGTTACTGGGCAGGGGAAGGGTACGAGCAGTACTTC
TRBJ1-6 | . | TRBV10-3 | . | CAISEFIYSPLHF | TGTGCCATCAGTGAGTTTATTTATTCACCCCTCCACTTT
TRBJ1-5 | . | TRBV2 | . | CASSDDTWSNQPQHF | TGTGCCAGCAGTGACGACACTTGGAGCAATCAGCCCCAGCATTTT
TRBJ1-2 | TRBD1 | TRBV9 | many | CASRGQGAPGYGYTF | TGTGCCAGCAGGGGACAGGGGGCGCCCGGCTATGGCTACACCTTC
TRBJ2-1 | TRBD2 | TRBV4-2 | . | CASSLLNAGANEQFF | TGTGCCAGCAGCCTCCTCAATGCGGGAGCCAATGAGCAGTTCTTC
TRBJ1-3 | TRBD1 | TRBV11-2 | . | CASSSVQGSGNTIYF | TGTGCCAGCAGCTCCGTACAGGGGTCTGGAAACACCATATATTTT
TRBJ2-1 | . | TRBV7-3 | . | CASSLRGEDEQFF | TGTGCCAGCAGCTTAAGAGGGGAGGATGAGCAGTTCTTC
TRBJ2-7 | TRBD1 | TRBV9 | . | CASSTTPGQEDEQYF | TGTGCCAGCAGCACGACTCCGGGACAGGAGGATGAGCAGTACTTC
TRBJ1-5 | TRBD1 | TRBV9 | few | CASSKEDRGNQPQHF | TGTGCCAGCAGCAAAGAGGACAGGGGTAATCAGCCCCAGCATTTT
TRBJ2-3 | . | TRBV4-3 | . | CASSPAGVSDTQYF | TGCGCCAGCAGCCCCGCAGGGGTGTCAGATACGCAGTATTTT
TRBJ2-2 | . | TRBV5-1 | few | CASSLPEGRGELFF | TGCGCCAGCAGCTTGCCTGAAGGGAGAGGGGAGCTGTTTTTT
TRBJ1-2 | . | TRBV6-1 | . | CASSDVGAGYTF | TGTGCCAGCAGTGATGTGGGGGCCGGCTACACCTTC
TRBJ2-3 | . | TRBV30 | . | CAWSAGDTQYF | TGTGCCTGGAGTGCAGGGGATACGCAGTATTTT
TRBJ1-1 | . | TRBV28 | . | CASSLSNEAFF | TGTGCCAGCAGTTTGAGTAATGAAGCTTTCTTT
TRBJ2-7 | . | TRBV28 | few | CASSEGSTGEQYF | TGTGCCAGCAGCGAGGGTTCAACAGGGGAGCAGTACTTC